This TCR beta chain is drawn from a study of CD4 T cells in relation to SARS-CoV-2 and coronaviruses. Germline V gives CDR1 MGHRA, CDR2 YSYEKL. V lost 4 bases, J lost 6 bases, and 25 bases lay in between. The CDR3 has 18 residues. Before the COVID-19 pandemic, during about 2010-2019, CD4+ T cells were taken from unexposed donors. Isolation of CD4+ T cells took place after about 9 days in culture. Sequenced by immunoSEQ multiplex PCR; TCRdb stores in-frame clones only, minus some. The data show tens of thousands of clones, about 75% seen once. This clone was recorded a few times. Its antigen remains unknown.

The specimen sequenced was CD4+ T cells from PBMCs, cultured in vitro. The receptor's source is a human donor in good health. This rearrangement joins TRBV4-1 to TRBJ1-5; a possible D gene is TRBD1 (6 bases). The CDR3 loop reads CASSRPKGDPGKSQPQHF. The CDR3 coding sequence is TGCGCCAGCAGCCGCCCCAAGGGGGATCCGGGGAAAAGTCAGCCCCAGCATTTT.